This T cell receptor beta chain originates from a study of PD-1 blockade in classical Hodgkin lymphoma. Overall study: Intravenous infusions of nivolumab 3 mg/kg reached patients every 2 weeks. Overall study findings and caveats: As was reported, newly diagnosed patients showed lower baseline TCR diversity than healthy donors did. Researchers reported that CD4+ TCR diversity, though not CD8+, rose significantly by C4D1.

Germline CDR1 is GTSNPN and CDR2 is SVGIG (reference sequence). The CDR3 spans 14 residues. Trimming stripped 0 bases from V and 2 bases from J, with 8 bases between. The data were produced by immunoSEQ multiplex PCR, yet TCRdb's version contains in-frame clones alone and is incomplete. This table holds 21,000 or so clones, 74% found once. Each and every patient relapsed after autologous stem cell transplantation, and patients got differing brentuximab vedotin exposure. With regard to this clone: What it binds is not known.

The specimen was peripheral blood mononuclear cells (PBMCs), collected at baseline. This TCR was recovered from a human donor with classical Hodgkin lymphoma. The chain uses TRBV30 and TRBJ1-3; no definite D call. The CDR3 here is CAWSVRITGNTIYF. The CDR3 coding sequence is TGTGCCTGGAGTGTACGGATTACTGGAAACACCATATATTTT.